This T cell receptor (beta chain) comes out of a study of cytomegalovirus exposure and HLA in healthy donors. With V trimmed by 1 base and J by 6 bases, 6 bases remained unmatched. The germline gives CDR1 LNHNV, CDR2 YYDKDF (reference sequence). The CDR3 is 16 residues long. The data were produced by immunoSEQ multiplex PCR, yet TCRdb's version contains in-frame clones alone and is incomplete. Of about 130,000 clones listed, around 93% were seen once; the top ten hold roughly 1.9%. The chain links TRBV15 to TRBJ1-4; 9 bases line up with TRBD1. This TCR was recovered from a man aged 18 to 35 in good health and CMV-seropositive. The material sequenced was PBMCs. The CDR3 sequence is CATSRGLQGADEKLFF. CDR3 in DNA: TGTGCCACCAGCAGAGGTCTACAGGGGGCGGATGAAAAACTGTTTTTT.